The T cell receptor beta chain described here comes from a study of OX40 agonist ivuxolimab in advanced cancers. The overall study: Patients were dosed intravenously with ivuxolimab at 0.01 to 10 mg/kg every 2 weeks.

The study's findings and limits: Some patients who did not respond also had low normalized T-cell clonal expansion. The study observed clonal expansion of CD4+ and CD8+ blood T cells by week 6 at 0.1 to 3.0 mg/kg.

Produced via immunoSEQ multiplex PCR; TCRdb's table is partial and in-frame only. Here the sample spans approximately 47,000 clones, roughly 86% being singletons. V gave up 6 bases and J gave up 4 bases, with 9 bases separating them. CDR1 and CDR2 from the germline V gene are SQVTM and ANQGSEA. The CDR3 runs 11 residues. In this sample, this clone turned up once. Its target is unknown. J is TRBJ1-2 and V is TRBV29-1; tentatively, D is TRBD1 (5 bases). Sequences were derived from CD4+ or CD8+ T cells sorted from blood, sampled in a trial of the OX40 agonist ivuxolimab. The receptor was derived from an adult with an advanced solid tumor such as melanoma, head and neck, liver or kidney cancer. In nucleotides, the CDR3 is TGCAGCGTGCAGGGAGTCTATGGCTACACCTTC. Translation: CSVQGVYGYTF.